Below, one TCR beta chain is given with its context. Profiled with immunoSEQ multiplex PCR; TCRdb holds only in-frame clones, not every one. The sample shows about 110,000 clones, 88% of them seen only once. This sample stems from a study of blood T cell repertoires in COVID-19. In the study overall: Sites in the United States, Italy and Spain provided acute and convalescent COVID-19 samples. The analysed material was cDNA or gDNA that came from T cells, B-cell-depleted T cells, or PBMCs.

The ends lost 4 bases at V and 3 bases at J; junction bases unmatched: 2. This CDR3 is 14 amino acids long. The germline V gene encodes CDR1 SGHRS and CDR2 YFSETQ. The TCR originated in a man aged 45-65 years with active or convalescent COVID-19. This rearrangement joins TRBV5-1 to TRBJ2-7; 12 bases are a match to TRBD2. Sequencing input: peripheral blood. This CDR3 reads CASSPGLAGYEQYF. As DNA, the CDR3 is TGCGCCAGCAGCCCGGGACTAGCGGGCTACGAGCAGTACTTC.